These 14 T cell receptor beta chains were sequenced from one sample in a study of radiation and T cells in renal cell carcinoma. Indicated time point: blood 4 weeks post-SBRT, at nephrectomy. The treatment denotes: 15 Gy SBRT to primary tumor, nephrectomy 4 weeks later. Libraries were prepared by immunoSEQ multiplex PCR; TCRdb keeps only in-frame clonotypes and omits some of them. The sample lists around 100,000 clones, approximately 82% occurring once. The material was blood, obtained from a patient whose treatment included radiotherapy and nephrectomy. These receptors were collected from a man aged 60-69 years with renal cell carcinoma.

The chain links TRBV7-2 to TRBJ2-5, with TRBD2 matching 9 bases. Germline loops: CDR1 SGHTA, CDR2 FQGNSA. After removal of 7 bases from V and 5 bases from J, the junction contained 2 bases not matched to a gene. This CDR3 is built from 12 residues. CDR3 protein: CASTGLAETQYF. The DNA for the CDR3 is TGTGCCAGCACCGGACTAGCGGAGACCCAGTACTTC. Together with reference TRBV7-2 and TRBJ2-5, the CDR3 gives the full variable domain: GAGVSQSPSNKVTEKGKDVELRCDPISGHTALYWYRQSLGQGLEFLIYFQGNSAPDKSGLPSDRFSAERTGGSVSTLTIQRTQQEDSAVYLCASTGLAETQYFGPGTRLLVL.

V and J are TRBV28 and TRBJ2-7, with 10 positions matching TRBD2. The CDR3 totals 15 residues. With 2 bases clipped from V and 4 bases from J, the junction kept 5 bases outside the gene matches. In germline, CDR1 is MDHEN, CDR2 SYDVKM. CDR3 bases: TGTGCCAGCAGTTTAATGAGCGGGAGGGGTTACGAGCAGTACTTC. Protein: CASSLMSGRGYEQYF. Based on the CDR3 plus reference TRBV28 and TRBJ2-7, the full variable domain is DVKVTQSSRYLVKRTGEKVFLECVQDMDHENMFWYRQDPGLGLRLIYFSYDVKMKEKGDIPEGYSVSREKKERFSLILESASTNQTSMYLCASSLMSGRGYEQYFGPGTRLTVT.

This sequence joins TRBV30 and TRBJ1-5; D uncertain. There are 13 residues in the CDR3. CDR1 is GTSNPN, CDR2 SVGIG, per germline (reference sequence). Trimming took off 0 bases at V and 2 bases at J, with 5 bases between the two ends. CDR3 sequence reads: CAWSVRGNQPQHF. The CDR3 DNA reads TGTGCCTGGAGTGTACGGGGCAATCAGCCCCAGCATTTT.

This chain links TRBV15 with TRBJ2-3; the D call may be TRBD1 or TRBD2 (5 bases each). Germline loops: CDR1 LNHNV, CDR2 YYDKDF (reference sequence). The CDR3 spans 14 residues. V dropped 1 base and J dropped 3 bases, with 8 bases sitting between them. CDR3 sequence: CATSRGGWTDTQYF. For the CDR3, the DNA is TGTGCCACCAGCAGAGGGGGGTGGACAGATACGCAGTATTTT.

The chain recombines TRBV30 with TRBJ1-2; D is undetermined. Between the trimmed V and J ends, which lost 4 bases and 2 bases, there was a span of 11 bases. Germline CDR1 GTSNPN, CDR2 SVGIG (reference sequence). The CDR3 contains 13 residues. CDR3: CAWKVVGNYGYTF. The CDR3 region has the DNA TGTGCCTGGAAAGTCGTCGGAAACTATGGCTACACCTTC.

This chain uses TRBV28 with TRBJ2-3; 11 bases fit TRBD2. This CDR3 region has 16 residues. The germline V gene has CDR1 MDHEN and CDR2 SYDVKM. With 4 bases clipped from V and 7 bases from J, the junction kept 10 bases outside the gene matches. CDR3: CASSSSGTSGTNTQYF. In DNA form, the CDR3 reads TGTGCCAGCAGTTCGTCCGGGACTAGCGGAACTAATACGCAGTATTTT.

The V call is TRBV10-3, the J call TRBJ2-6; D uncertain. CDR1 is ENHRY and CDR2 is SYGVKD in the germline V gene. V lost 0 bases and J lost 0, with 9 bases in between. CDR3 size: 17 residues. CDR3 protein: CAISESRVVSGANVLTF. DNA for the CDR3: TGTGCCATCAGTGAGTCAAGAGTAGTCTCTGGGGCCAACGTCCTGACTTTC.

The V and J genes are TRBV19 and TRBJ2-7; D is possibly TRBD2 (6 bases). Deletions cut 6 bases from V and 0 bases from J, with 15 bases between. The CDR3 runs 15 residues. Germline V gene lookup returns CDR1 LNHDA and CDR2 SQIVND (reference sequence). The chain's CDR3 is CASRERGGNSYEQYF. The CDR3 region has the DNA TGTGCCAGTAGGGAAAGGGGCGGGAACTCCTACGAGCAGTACTTC.

The chain carries TRBV14 and TRBJ2-1, with D perhaps TRBD2 (6 bases). The CDR3 totals 13 residues. The V gene's germline CDR1 is SGHDN and CDR2 FVKESK. V was clipped by 2 bases and J by 15 bases, with 17 bases between them. CDR3 nucleotides: TGTGCCAGCAGCCAATACGTTGGGGGGTTGTGGTTCTTC. Amino acids: CASSQYVGGLWFF.

The chain links TRBV19 to TRBJ1-2, with D uncertain. Looked up from germline, CDR1 is LNHDA and CDR2 is SQIVND (reference sequence). Trimming removed 5 bases at V and 10 bases at J, with 14 bases between. The CDR3 extends over 12 amino acids. CDR3: CASSEYRRSYTF. The CDR3 region has the DNA TGTGCCAGTAGTGAATACAGAAGGTCCTACACCTTC.

The J gene is TRBJ2-3, the V gene TRBV7-2; possible D gene TRBD1, 5 bases. The CDR3 totals 14 residues. Germline CDR1 is SGHTA and CDR2 is FQGNSA. V shed 8 bases and J shed 0 bases, with 12 bases lying between them. This chain's CDR3 is CASGRDSSTDTQYF. The CDR3 DNA follows: TGTGCCAGCGGCAGGGATTCTAGCACAGATACGCAGTATTTT.

The V gene is TRBV7-8, the J gene TRBJ1-1, with 9 bases aligning to TRBD1. Unmatched junction bases numbered 5, after V lost 8 bases and J lost 4 bases. This CDR3 comprises 13 residues. Germline loops: CDR1 SGHVS, CDR2 FQNEAQ. The chain's CDR3 is CASSGQGITEAFF. CDR3 DNA: TGTGCCAGCTCTGGACAGGGGATCACTGAAGCTTTCTTT.

J is TRBJ2-1 and V is TRBV11-2; TRBD2 matches 10 bases. Germline V gene sequence: CDR1 SGHAT, CDR2 FQNNGV. The CDR3 is made up of 13 amino acids. V shed 5 bases, J shed 15 bases, and the junction held 10 bases outside the gene matches. The CDR3 DNA follows: TGTGCCAGCAGCCCCGAACTAGCGGGAAGACGGTTCTTC. Translating it yields CASSPELAGRRFF.

This clone was detected a few times. A read error is likely, as this CDR3 ends without the conserved phenylalanine or tryptophan. The limits of the CDR3 on the DNA are not certain, so only TCRdb's listed CDR3 is given. The J gene is TRBJ1-1, the V gene TRBV10-1. The CDR3 length equals 9 residues, ends included. Germline V gene lookup returns CDR1 WNHNN and CDR2 SYGVQD (reference sequence). CDR3 residues: CASSVGEKA.